A selection of T cell receptor beta chains follows, all from one sample in a study of blood T cell repertoires in COVID-19. Method: immunoSEQ multiplex PCR; TCRdb's copy keeps in-frame clones and lacks some. The table has a few hundred thousand clones, 82% seen once; the top ten hold about 3.9%. Sequences were obtained from peripheral blood. These receptor sequences come from a woman over 75 with acute or convalescent COVID-19. Both conserved end residues are part of each CDR3. D genes are given only for firm matches. Clone sizes are given selectively: once, few, many, or a class where the clone is expanded.

j_call: TRBJ2-1
d_call: NA
v_call: TRBV6-4
clone_size: NA
cdr3_length: 15
cdr3_nt: TGTGCCAGCAGTCGGGCCCTCCAGGGGTTGGATGAGCAGTTCTTC
cdr3_aa: CASSRALQGLDEQFF

j_call: TRBJ2-3
d_call: NA
v_call: TRBV6-2/TRBV6-3
clone_size: NA
cdr3_length: 12
cdr3_nt: TGTGCCAGCAGCCCGACATCTGATACGCAGTATTTT
cdr3_aa: CASSPTSDTQYF

j_call: TRBJ1-2
d_call: NA
v_call: TRBV3-1/TRBV3-2
clone_size: NA
cdr3_length: 15
cdr3_nt: TGTGCCAGCAGCCAAGGGGAGGGTAGGGACTATGGCTACACCTTC
cdr3_aa: CASSQGEGRDYGYTF

j_call: TRBJ2-5
d_call: TRBD2
v_call: TRBV12-5
clone_size: NA
cdr3_length: 17
cdr3_nt: TGTGCTAGTGGCTCGAGCGGGGGAATAATCCAAAAAGAGACCCAGTACTTC
cdr3_aa: CASGSSGGIIQKETQYF

j_call: TRBJ1-1
d_call: NA
v_call: TRBV27
clone_size: NA
cdr3_length: 14
cdr3_nt: TGTGCCAGCAGTTTGCAGGGTAAGACGACTGAAGCTTTCTTT
cdr3_aa: CASSLQGKTTEAFF

j_call: TRBJ1-2
d_call: NA
v_call: TRBV3-1/TRBV3-2
clone_size: NA
cdr3_length: 13
cdr3_nt: TGTGCCAGCAGCCAAGAATCGGTCTATGGCTACACCTTC
cdr3_aa: CASSQESVYGYTF

j_call: TRBJ1-1
d_call: NA
v_call: TRBV5-4
clone_size: NA
cdr3_length: 15
cdr3_nt: TGTGCCAGCAGCTTGAGTCCGGCGGCGAACACTGAAGCTTTCTTT
cdr3_aa: CASSLSPAANTEAFF

j_call: TRBJ1-1
d_call: NA
v_call: TRBV30
clone_size: NA
cdr3_length: 12
cdr3_nt: TGTGCCTGGAGTGGAGGGCATCTTAGTGCTTTCTTT
cdr3_aa: CAWSGGHLSAFF

j_call: TRBJ1-5
d_call: NA
v_call: TRBV15
clone_size: NA
cdr3_length: 14
cdr3_nt: TGTGCCACCAGCAGAGCCAGACAGAATCAGCCCCAGCATTTT
cdr3_aa: CATSRARQNQPQHF

j_call: TRBJ2-1
d_call: NA
v_call: TRBV11-1
clone_size: NA
cdr3_length: 17
cdr3_nt: TGTGCCAGCAGCTTAGCCCTGTCCGGTCCTTTCCTCAATGAGCAGTTCTTC
cdr3_aa: CASSLALSGPFLNEQFF

j_call: TRBJ1-2
d_call: NA
v_call: TRBV6-5
clone_size: few
cdr3_length: 16
cdr3_nt: TGTGCCAGCAGTTACTCGAGTACAGTATCGAACTATGGCTACACCTTC
cdr3_aa: CASSYSSTVSNYGYTF

j_call: TRBJ1-1
d_call: NA
v_call: TRBV21-1
clone_size: once
cdr3_length: 15
cdr3_nt: TGTGCCAGCAGCAAACAAGCAGGGACAAACACTGAAGCTTTCTTT
cdr3_aa: CASSKQAGTNTEAFF

j_call: TRBJ1-1
d_call: TRBD1
v_call: TRBV3-1/TRBV3-2
clone_size: NA
cdr3_length: 14
cdr3_nt: TGTGCCAGCAGCCAACGGACAGGGTACACTGAAGCTTTCTTT
cdr3_aa: CASSQRTGYTEAFF

j_call: TRBJ1-1
d_call: TRBD1
v_call: TRBV6-5
clone_size: NA
cdr3_length: 15
cdr3_nt: TGTGCCAGCATCCGGGACAGGGGGCGAGACGCTGAAGCTTTCTTT
cdr3_aa: CASIRDRGRDAEAFF

j_call: TRBJ2-3
d_call: NA
v_call: TRBV12-3/TRBV12-4
clone_size: NA
cdr3_length: 13
cdr3_nt: TGTGCCAGCAGTTTGGACTACACAGATACGCAGTATTTT
cdr3_aa: CASSLDYTDTQYF

j_call: TRBJ1-2
d_call: NA
v_call: TRBV9
clone_size: once
cdr3_length: 17
cdr3_nt: TGTGCCAGCAGCGTAGATGCAGGCACTGTACCTAACTATGGCTACACCTTC
cdr3_aa: CASSVDAGTVPNYGYTF

j_call: TRBJ1-2
d_call: NA
v_call: TRBV10-3
clone_size: NA
cdr3_length: 14
cdr3_nt: TGTGCCACCTTGAATCCCAGTTCTAACTATGGCTACACCTTC
cdr3_aa: CATLNPSSNYGYTF

j_call: TRBJ1-1
d_call: NA
v_call: TRBV6-5
clone_size: NA
cdr3_length: 15
cdr3_nt: TGTGCCAGCAGTTACTCGCCAACCCGGGACACTGAAGCTTTCTTT
cdr3_aa: CASSYSPTRDTEAFF

j_call: TRBJ1-5
d_call: NA
v_call: TRBV12-3/TRBV12-4
clone_size: NA
cdr3_length: 13
cdr3_nt: TGTGCCAGCAGCCGACAGACCAATCAGCCCCAGCATTTT
cdr3_aa: CASSRQTNQPQHF

j_call: TRBJ1-4
d_call: NA
v_call: TRBV5-6
clone_size: NA
cdr3_length: 14
cdr3_nt: TGTGCCAGCAGCTTGTACCCCGGCGGGGAAAAACTGTTTTTT
cdr3_aa: CASSLYPGGEKLFF

j_call: TRBJ1-6
d_call: TRBD1
v_call: TRBV18
clone_size: NA
cdr3_length: 16
cdr3_nt: TGTGCCAGCTCACCACTACAGGGGACGGTTAATTCACCCCTCCACTTT
cdr3_aa: CASSPLQGTVNSPLHF

j_call: TRBJ2-1
d_call: TRBD1
v_call: TRBV7-2
clone_size: NA
cdr3_length: 14
cdr3_nt: TGTGCCAGCAGCTTAGACAGGGGCCGGAATGAGCAGTTCTTC
cdr3_aa: CASSLDRGRNEQFF

j_call: TRBJ1-4
d_call: NA
v_call: TRBV6-1
clone_size: NA
cdr3_length: 15
cdr3_nt: TGTGCCAGCAGGGAAGACAGCTCTCATAATGAAAAACTGTTTTTT
cdr3_aa: CASREDSSHNEKLFF